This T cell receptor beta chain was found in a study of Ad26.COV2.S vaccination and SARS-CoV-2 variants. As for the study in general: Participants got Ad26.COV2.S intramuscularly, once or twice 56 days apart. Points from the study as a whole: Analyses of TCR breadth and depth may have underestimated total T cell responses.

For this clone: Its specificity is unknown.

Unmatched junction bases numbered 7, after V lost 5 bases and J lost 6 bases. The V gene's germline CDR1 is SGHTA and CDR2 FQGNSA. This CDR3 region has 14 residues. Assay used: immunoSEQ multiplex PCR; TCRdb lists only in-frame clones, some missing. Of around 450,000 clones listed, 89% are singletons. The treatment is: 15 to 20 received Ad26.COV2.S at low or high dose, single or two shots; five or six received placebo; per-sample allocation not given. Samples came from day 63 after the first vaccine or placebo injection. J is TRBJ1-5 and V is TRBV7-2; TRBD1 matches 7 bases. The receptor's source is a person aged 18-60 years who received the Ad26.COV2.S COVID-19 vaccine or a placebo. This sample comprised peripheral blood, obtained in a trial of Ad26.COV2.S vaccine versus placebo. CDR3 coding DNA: TGTGCCAGCAGCCCTACAGGGGAAGTTCAGCCCCAGCATTTT. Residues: CASSPTGEVQPQHF.